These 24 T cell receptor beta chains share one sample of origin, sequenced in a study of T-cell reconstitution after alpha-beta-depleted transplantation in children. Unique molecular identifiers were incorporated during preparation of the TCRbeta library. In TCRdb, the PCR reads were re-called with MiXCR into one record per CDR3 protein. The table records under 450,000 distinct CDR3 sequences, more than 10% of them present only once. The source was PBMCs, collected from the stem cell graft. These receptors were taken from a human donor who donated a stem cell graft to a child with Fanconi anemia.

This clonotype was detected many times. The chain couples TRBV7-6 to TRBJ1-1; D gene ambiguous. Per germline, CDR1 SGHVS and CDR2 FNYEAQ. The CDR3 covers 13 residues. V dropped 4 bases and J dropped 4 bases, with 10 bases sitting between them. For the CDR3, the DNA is TGTGCCAGCAGCTGGGAGCGGTTCACTGAAGCTTTCTTT. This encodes CASSWERFTEAFF.

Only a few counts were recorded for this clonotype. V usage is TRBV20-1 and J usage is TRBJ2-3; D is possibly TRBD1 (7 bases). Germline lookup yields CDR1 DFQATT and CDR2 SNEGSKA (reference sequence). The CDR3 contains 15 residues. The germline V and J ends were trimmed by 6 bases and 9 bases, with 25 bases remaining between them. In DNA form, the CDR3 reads TGCAGTGCGGGTATCGGAGGGGGCTCGGTTTACACGCAGTATTTT. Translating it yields CSAGIGGGSVYTQYF.

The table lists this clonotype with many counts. This chain's CDR3 is CASSLGGGSTDTQYF. The DNA for the CDR3 is TGTGCCAGCAGTTTAGGAGGGGGGAGCACAGATACGCAGTATTTT. This chain uses TRBV12-3 or TRBV12-4 with TRBJ2-3; D possibly matches TRBD1 or TRBD2 (6 bases each). The CDR3 length is 15 residues. Trimming stripped 1 base from V and 0 bases from J, with 8 bases between.

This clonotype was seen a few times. The CDR3, as DNA: TGTGCCAGCAGCTTGGGCGCGTATCAGCCCCAGCATTTT. This sequence encodes CASSLGAYQPQHF. J is TRBJ1-5 and V is TRBV7-6; D gene unclear. This CDR3 contains 13 residues. CDR1 is SGHVS and CDR2 is FNYEAQ in the germline V gene. Between the trimmed V and J ends, which lost 3 bases and 5 bases, there was a span of 8 bases.

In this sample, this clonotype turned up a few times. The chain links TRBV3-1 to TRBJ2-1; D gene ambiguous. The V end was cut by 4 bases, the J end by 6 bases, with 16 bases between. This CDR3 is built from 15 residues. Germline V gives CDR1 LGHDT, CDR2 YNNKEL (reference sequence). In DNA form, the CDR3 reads TGTGCCAGCAGCCGAGTTGGAGTCCCCGTCAATGAGCAGTTCTTC. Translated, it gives CASSRVGVPVNEQFF.

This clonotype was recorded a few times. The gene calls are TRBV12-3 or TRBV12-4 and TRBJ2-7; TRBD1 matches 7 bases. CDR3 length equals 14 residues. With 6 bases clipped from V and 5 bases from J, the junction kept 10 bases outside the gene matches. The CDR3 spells CASSLDRVKNEQYF. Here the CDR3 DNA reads TGTGCCAGCAGCCTTGACAGGGTAAAAAACGAGCAGTACTTC.

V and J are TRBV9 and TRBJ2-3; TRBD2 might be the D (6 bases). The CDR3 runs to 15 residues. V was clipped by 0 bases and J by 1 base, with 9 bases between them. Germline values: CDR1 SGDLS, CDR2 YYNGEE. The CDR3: CASSVGAGRTDTQYF. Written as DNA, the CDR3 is TGTGCCAGCAGCGTAGGGGCGGGGCGCACAGATACGCAGTATTTT.

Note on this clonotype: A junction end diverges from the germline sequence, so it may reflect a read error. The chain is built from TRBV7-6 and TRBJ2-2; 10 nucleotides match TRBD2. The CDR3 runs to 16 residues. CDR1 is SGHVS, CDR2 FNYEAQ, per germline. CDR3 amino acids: CASTLGASGGTGELFF. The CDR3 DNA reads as TGTGCCAGCACCTTAGGGGCTAGCGGGGGCACCGGGGAGCTGTTTTTT.

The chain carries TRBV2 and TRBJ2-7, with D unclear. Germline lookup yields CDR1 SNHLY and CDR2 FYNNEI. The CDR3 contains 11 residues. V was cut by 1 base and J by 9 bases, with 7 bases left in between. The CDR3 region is CASSEGWGQYF. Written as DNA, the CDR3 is TGTGCCAGCAGTGAAGGTTGGGGGCAGTACTTC.

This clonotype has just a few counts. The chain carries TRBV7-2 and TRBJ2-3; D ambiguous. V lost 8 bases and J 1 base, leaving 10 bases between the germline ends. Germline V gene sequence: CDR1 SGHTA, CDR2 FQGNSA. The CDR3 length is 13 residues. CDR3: CASGRGRTDTQYF. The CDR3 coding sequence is TGTGCCAGCGGAAGAGGCCGCACAGATACGCAGTATTTT.

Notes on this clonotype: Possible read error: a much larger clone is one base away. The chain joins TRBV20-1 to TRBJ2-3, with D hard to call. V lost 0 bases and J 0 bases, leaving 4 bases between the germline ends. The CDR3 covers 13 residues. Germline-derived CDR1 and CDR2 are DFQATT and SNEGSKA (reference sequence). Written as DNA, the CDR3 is TGCAGTGCTAGAGATACTAGCACAGATACGCAGTATTTT. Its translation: CSARDTSTDTQYF.

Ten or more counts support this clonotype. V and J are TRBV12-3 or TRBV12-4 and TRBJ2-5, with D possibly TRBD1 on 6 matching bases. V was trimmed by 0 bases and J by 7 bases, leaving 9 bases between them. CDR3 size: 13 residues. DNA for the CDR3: TGTGCCAGCAGTTTAGCCCAAGGGGGGACCCAGTACTTC. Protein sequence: CASSLAQGGTQYF.

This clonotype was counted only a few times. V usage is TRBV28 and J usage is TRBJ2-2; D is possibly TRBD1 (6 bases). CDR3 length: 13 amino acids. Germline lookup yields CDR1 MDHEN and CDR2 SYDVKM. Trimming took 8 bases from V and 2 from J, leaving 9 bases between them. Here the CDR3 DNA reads TGTGCCAGCTACAGGGCTAACACCGGGGAGCTGTTTTTT. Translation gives CASYRANTGELFF.

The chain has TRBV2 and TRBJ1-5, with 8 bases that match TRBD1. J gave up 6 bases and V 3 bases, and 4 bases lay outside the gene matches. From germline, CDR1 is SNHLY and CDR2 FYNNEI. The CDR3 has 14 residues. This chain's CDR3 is CASSDRTGGQPQHF. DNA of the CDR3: TGTGCCAGCAGTGATAGAACAGGGGGTCAGCCCCAGCATTTT.

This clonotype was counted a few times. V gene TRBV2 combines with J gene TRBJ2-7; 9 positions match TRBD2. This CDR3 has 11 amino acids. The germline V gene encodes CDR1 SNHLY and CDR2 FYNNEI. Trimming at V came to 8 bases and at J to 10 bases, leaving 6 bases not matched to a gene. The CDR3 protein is CASVSGGPQYV. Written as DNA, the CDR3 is TGTGCCAGCGTCAGCGGGGGGCCCCAGTACGTC.

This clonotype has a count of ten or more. This CDR3 is CASNTGTYGYTF. The CDR3 bases are TGTGCCAGCAATACGGGGACCTATGGCTACACCTTC. This chain links TRBV28 with TRBJ1-2; tentative D call: TRBD1 (5 bases). This CDR3 spans 12 amino acids. Germline CDR1 reads MDHEN; CDR2 reads SYDVKM. Trimming took 7 bases from V and 4 from J, leaving 10 bases between them.

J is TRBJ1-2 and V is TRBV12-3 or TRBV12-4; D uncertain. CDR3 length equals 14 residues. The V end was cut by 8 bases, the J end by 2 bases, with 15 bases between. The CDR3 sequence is CASSYVGSNYGYTF. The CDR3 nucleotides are TGTGCCAGCTCATATGTGGGGAGCAACTATGGCTACACCTTC.

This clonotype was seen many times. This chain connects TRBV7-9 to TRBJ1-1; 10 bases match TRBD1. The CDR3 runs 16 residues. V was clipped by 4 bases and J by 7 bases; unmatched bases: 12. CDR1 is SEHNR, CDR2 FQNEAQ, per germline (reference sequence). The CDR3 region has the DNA TGTGCCAGCAGCTACAGACAGGGGGCGCCTGGTTTTGAAGCTTTCTTT. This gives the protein CASSYRQGAPGFEAFF.

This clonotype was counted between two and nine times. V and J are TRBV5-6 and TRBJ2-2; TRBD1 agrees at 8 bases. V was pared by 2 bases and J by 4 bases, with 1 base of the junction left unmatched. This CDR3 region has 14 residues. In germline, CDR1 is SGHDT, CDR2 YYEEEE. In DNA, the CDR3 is TGTGCCAGCAGCTTCGACAGGGGCACCGGGGAGCTGTTTTTT. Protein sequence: CASSFDRGTGELFF.

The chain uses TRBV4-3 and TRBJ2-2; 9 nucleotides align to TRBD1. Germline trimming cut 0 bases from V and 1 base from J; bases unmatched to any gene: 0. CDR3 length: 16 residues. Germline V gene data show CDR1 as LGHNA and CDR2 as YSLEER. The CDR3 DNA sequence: TGCGCCAGCAGCCAAGAGGGACAGGGGAACACCGGGGAGCTGTTTTTT. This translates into CASSQEGQGNTGELFF.

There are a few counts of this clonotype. CDR3 in DNA: TGTGCCAGTAAGACTGTTGCGGGGTTAAACACCGGGGAGCTGTTTTTT. This codes for CASKTVAGLNTGELFF. The chain carries TRBV6-1 and TRBJ2-2; the D gene is possibly TRBD2 (6 bases). V dropped 9 bases and J dropped 2 bases, with 19 bases sitting between them. The CDR3 is 16 residues long. From germline, CDR1 is MNHNS and CDR2 SASEGT.

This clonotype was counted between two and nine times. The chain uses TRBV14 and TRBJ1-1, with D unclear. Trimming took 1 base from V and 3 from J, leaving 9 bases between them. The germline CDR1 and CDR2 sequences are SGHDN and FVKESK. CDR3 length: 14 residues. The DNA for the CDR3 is TGTGCCAGCAGCCAAGTGGGTGGGCACACTGAAGCTTTCTTT. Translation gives CASSQVGGHTEAFF.

The CDR3 reads CASIPGGRAGNEQFF. DNA for the CDR3: TGTGCCAGCATCCCGGGCGGGAGGGCCGGTAATGAGCAGTTCTTC. The chain joins TRBV2 to TRBJ2-1; 9 bases are shared with TRBD2. CDR1 is SNHLY and CDR2 is FYNNEI in the germline V gene. J lost 7 bases, V lost 7 bases, and 11 bases had no gene match. This CDR3 region has 15 residues.

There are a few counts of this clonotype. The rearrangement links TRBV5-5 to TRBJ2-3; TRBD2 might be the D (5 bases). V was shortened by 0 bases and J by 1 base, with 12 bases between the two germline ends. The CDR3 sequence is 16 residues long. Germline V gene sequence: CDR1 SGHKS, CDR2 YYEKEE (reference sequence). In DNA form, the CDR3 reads TGTGCCAGCAGCTTGGTGCTCGGGGATCGCACAGATACGCAGTATTTT. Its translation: CASSLVLGDRTDTQYF.